These T cell receptor beta chains were read from a single sample in a study of cytomegalovirus exposure and HLA in healthy donors. Profiled with immunoSEQ multiplex PCR; TCRdb holds only in-frame clones, not every one. This table has 100,000 to 150,000 clones, around 80% appearing once. Sample: PBMCs. The receptors stem from a female donor in good health and CMV-seropositive. Both conserved end residues are part of each CDR3. Each record gives: J gene, clone size, V gene, D gene, CDR3 DNA, CDR3 protein. D genes are given only for firm matches. Some rows mark clone size as missing; the rest say once, few, many or name a class of expanded clone.

TRBJ1-2	few	TRBV2	-	TGTGCCAGCAGTTCACAGGGACTACACTATGGCTACACCTTC	CASSSQGLHYGYTF
TRBJ1-5	-	TRBV19	-	TGTGCCAGTAGTAAGACAGGACAGCAGCCCCAGCATTTT	CASSKTGQQPQHF
TRBJ1-5	-	TRBV10-2	-	TGCGCCAGCGGAGGGGACCCCAATCAGCCCCAGCATTTT	CASGGDPNQPQHF
TRBJ2-3	-	TRBV10-3	-	TGTGCCATCAGTGACCCGACTAGTAGCGGCCGAGATACGCAGTATTTT	CAISDPTSSGRDTQYF
TRBJ1-4	once	TRBV6-5	-	TGTGCCAGCAGGTCACAGGTTGTGGGTGAAAAACTGTTTTTT	CASRSQVVGEKLFF
TRBJ2-7	-	TRBV5-4	-	TGTGCCAGCAGCCATAGTGGGGTAGCGGACCCCTACGAGCAGTACTTC	CASSHSGVADPYEQYF
TRBJ2-7	-	TRBV6-1	TRBD2	TGTGCCAGCAGTTTCCTAGCGGACCCTAACTACGAGCAGTACTTC	CASSFLADPNYEQYF
TRBJ2-5	-	TRBV11-2	-	TGTGCCAGCAGCTCAACTAGACGTGAGACCCAGTACTTC	CASSSTRRETQYF
TRBJ2-7	few	TRBV27	TRBD2	TGTGCCAGCAGTTTAGAGCGGGGGGCCTACGAGCAGTACTTC	CASSLERGAYEQYF
TRBJ2-5	-	TRBV30	-	TGTGCCTGGAGTGCTTCTGGGGGCGCGGAGACCCAGTACTTC	CAWSASGGAETQYF
TRBJ2-7	once	TRBV6-1	-	TGTGCCAGCAGTGAAGTCTTCCCGCGATACGAGCAGTACTTC	CASSEVFPRYEQYF
TRBJ2-7	once	TRBV6-6	TRBD1	TGTGCCAGCAGTTACCAGGGACAGCAAAACTACGAGCAGTACTTC	CASSYQGQQNYEQYF
TRBJ2-7	-	TRBV6-5	-	TGTGCCAGCAGACCACGTGGGACTGGGGCCTACGAGCAGTACTTC	CASRPRGTGAYEQYF
TRBJ1-2	-	TRBV19	TRBD1	TGTGCCAGTAGTATTGGGACAGTCCGTGGCTACACCTTC	CASSIGTVRGYTF
TRBJ2-5	once	TRBV4-2	TRBD1	TGTGCCAGCAGCCCAGGGACAGGGATTGTCCAAGAGACCCAGTACTTC	CASSPGTGIVQETQYF